This is a list of T cell receptor beta chains from one sample in a study of T cell responses to AZD1222 COVID-19 vaccine. The table came from immunoSEQ multiplex PCR; TCRdb's copy has only in-frame clones and leaves some out. The sample shows some 150,000 clones, 90% to 95% of them seen only once. The sample consisted of peripheral blood, taken on day 0 of AZD1222 vaccination. These receptors came from an adult in good health. Both conserved end residues are part of each CDR3. The D gene is left open where the match is weak. Clone size is shown for a subset of rows, as once, few, many or a class of expanded clone.

d_gene	abundance	v_gene	j_gene	CDR3aa	CDR3nt
TRBD1	-	TRBV11-2	TRBJ2-1	CASSPGGSYNEQFF	TGTGCCAGCAGCCCAGGGGGCTCCTACAATGAGCAGTTCTTC
TRBD1	-	TRBV29-1	TRBJ1-2	CSVRTGLGGYTF	TGCAGCGTACGGACAGGGCTGGGTGGCTACACCTTC
-	-	TRBV5-1	TRBJ1-2	CASSEDYGYTF	TGCGCCAGCAGTGAGGACTATGGCTACACCTTC
-	once	TRBV30	TRBJ1-3	CAWSVTNTIYF	TGTGCCTGGAGTGTAACAAACACCATATATTTT
-	-	TRBV18	TRBJ1-1	CASSPGQKGSTEAFF	TGTGCCAGCTCACCAGGTCAGAAGGGGTCCACTGAAGCTTTCTTT
TRBD2	-	TRBV30	TRBJ2-1	CAWSGGLPTRNEQFF	TGTGCCTGGAGTGGGGGACTACCCACCCGGAATGAGCAGTTCTTC
-	-	TRBV19	TRBJ1-5	CASSGPGVNSNQPQHF	TGTGCCAGTAGTGGCCCGGGGGTGAATAGCAATCAGCCCCAGCATTTT
-	-	TRBV4-2	TRBJ1-4	CASSQDYDSRNEKLFF	TGTGCCAGCAGCCAAGATTACGACAGCCGTAATGAAAAACTGTTTTTT
-	-	TRBV10-3	TRBJ1-1	CAISDSTANTEAFF	TGTGCCATCAGTGACTCGACAGCGAACACTGAAGCTTTCTTT
-	-	TRBV9	TRBJ1-1	CASREQTNTEAFF	TGTGCCAGTCGAGAACAGACCAACACTGAAGCTTTCTTT
-	-	TRBV6-5	TRBJ2-3	CASRSQNTDTQYF	TGTGCCAGCCGGTCTCAAAACACAGATACGCAGTATTTT
-	-	TRBV6-6	TRBJ1-6	CASSYSSGARSPLHF	TGTGCCAGCAGTTACTCGTCGGGGGCGAGGTCACCCCTCCACTTT
-	-	TRBV20-1	TRBJ1-1	CSASLAQGHEAFF	TGCAGTGCTAGTTTGGCCCAGGGTCATGAAGCTTTCTTT
-	-	TRBV6-5	TRBJ2-4	CASGQLAKNIQYF	TGTGCCAGCGGACAGTTAGCCAAAAACATTCAGTACTTC
-	-	TRBV7-7	TRBJ1-1	CASSLEANTEAFF	TGTGCTAGCAGCTTAGAGGCGAACACTGAAGCTTTCTTT
-	-	TRBV7-9	TRBJ2-5	CASSPQQGRDETQYF	TGTGCCAGCAGCCCACAACAGGGGAGGGATGAGACCCAGTACTTC
TRBD1	-	TRBV29-1	TRBJ1-2	CSAWGRGNYGYTF	TGCAGCGCATGGGGCAGGGGGAACTATGGCTACACCTTC
-	-	TRBV7-2	TRBJ1-3	CASSLARGNTIYF	TGTGCCAGCAGCTTAGCGCGTGGAAACACCATATATTTT